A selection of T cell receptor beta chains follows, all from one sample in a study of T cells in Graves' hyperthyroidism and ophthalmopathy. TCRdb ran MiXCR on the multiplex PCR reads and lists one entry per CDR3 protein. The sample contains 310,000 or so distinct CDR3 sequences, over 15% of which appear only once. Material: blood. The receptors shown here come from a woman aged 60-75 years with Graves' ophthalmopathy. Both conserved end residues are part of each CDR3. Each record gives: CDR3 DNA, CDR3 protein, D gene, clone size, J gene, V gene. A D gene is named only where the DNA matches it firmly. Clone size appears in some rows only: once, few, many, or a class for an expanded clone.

TGCGCCAGCGCGAGCGGGGGGGGGCGAGGCGAGCAGTACTTC | CASASGGGRGEQYF | TRBD2 | many | TRBJ2-7 | TRBV5-1
TGTGCCAGCACCCCTCGGAGCGGGGGTTTAGAGACCCAGTACTTC | CASTPRSGGLETQYF | TRBD2 | many | TRBJ2-5 | TRBV12-3/TRBV12-4
TGCGCCAGCAGCCAAGATACAGAGACCCAGTACTTC | CASSQDTETQYF | NA | few | TRBJ2-5 | TRBV4-1
TGCAGTGCTAGGAGCGGGGGGGCCTACGAGCAGTACTTC | CSARSGGAYEQYF | TRBD2 | many | TRBJ2-7 | TRBV20-1
TGTGCCTGGAGTGTGGGTGATACGCAGTATTTT | CAWSVGDTQYF | NA | many | TRBJ2-3 | TRBV30
TGTGCCTGGAGCCGGGTGGAGGAAAAACTGTTTTTT | CAWSRVEEKLFF | NA | many | TRBJ1-4 | TRBV30
TGTGCCTGGGAAAGAAATTCACCCCTCCACTTT | CAWERNSPLHF | NA | few | TRBJ1-6 | TRBV30
TGTGCCAGCAGCGTAAGAATTAGCGGGGGCCCAGATACGCAGTATTTT | CASSVRISGGPDTQYF | TRBD2 | few | TRBJ2-3 | TRBV9
TGCGCCAGCAGCCAAGCGGACTCCTATAATTCACCCCTCCACTTT | CASSQADSYNSPLHF | NA | few | TRBJ1-6 | TRBV4-3
TGTGCCAGCAGCGACCCACTGAACACCGGGGAGCTGTTTTTT | CASSDPLNTGELFF | NA | many | TRBJ2-2 | TRBV11-3
TGCAGTGCTAGAGATCGACTAGCGGGAGAGGTGCAGTATTTT | CSARDRLAGEVQYF | TRBD2 | NA | TRBJ2-3 | TRBV20-1
TGTGCCAGCAGTGACGTTCCGGACTACAATGAGCAGTTCTTC | CASSDVPDYNEQFF | NA | many | TRBJ2-1 | TRBV2
TGCGCCAGCAGCTACGAGGGTCCTGGGGCCAACGTCCTGACTTTC | CASSYEGPGANVLTF | NA | NA | TRBJ2-6 | TRBV5-1
TGTGCCAGCAGCATCGGGACAGTTCCCCAGCATTTT | CASSIGTVPQHF | TRBD1 | many | TRBJ1-5 | TRBV5-6
TGTGCCAGCAAAAAGGGACAGGCGTCCGATGAGCAGTTCTTC | CASKKGQASDEQFF | TRBD1 | many | TRBJ2-1 | TRBV18
TGTGCCAGCACGTCCCGGACCGGGGAGCTGTTTTTT | CASTSRTGELFF | NA | NA | TRBJ2-2 | TRBV28
TGCGCCAGCAGCTTGTTCTCGACAGGAGGAGGGTACGAGCAGTACTTC | CASSLFSTGGGYEQYF | NA | many | TRBJ2-7 | TRBV5-1
TGTGCCAGCAGTCTGATAGGGCCAGCTCCCTCCTACGAGCAGTACTTC | CASSLIGPAPSYEQYF | NA | few | TRBJ2-7 | TRBV27
TGTGCCAGCAGTTTAGCGGGCGGACAGGACTATGGCTACACCTTC | CASSLAGGQDYGYTF | TRBD1 | many | TRBJ1-2 | TRBV12-3/TRBV12-4
TGTGCCAGCAGTTTAGGTCTGCAGGCCCTGGGGGGCTACACCTTC | CASSLGLQALGGYTF | NA | NA | TRBJ1-2 | TRBV27
TGTGCCAGTACTCGGGACCATACGCAGTATTTT | CASTRDHTQYF | NA | few | TRBJ2-3 | TRBV19
TGTGCCAGCAGCCAGGAGAGACTGGATACGCAGTATTTT | CASSQERLDTQYF | NA | few | TRBJ2-3 | TRBV4-2
TGTGCAGTGGAAGTGGGCACAGATACGCAGTATTTT | CAVEVGTDTQYF | NA | many | TRBJ2-3 | TRBV7-9
TGCAGTGCTAGAGATATAGTCACAGATACGCAGTATTTT | CSARDIVTDTQYF | NA | many | TRBJ2-3 | TRBV20-1